The TCR beta chain described here comes from a study of CD8+CD57+ T cells in acquired aplastic anemia. Per the germline V gene, CDR1 is MNHEY and CDR2 is SVGEGT. V was cut by 3 bases and J by 0 bases, with 12 bases left in between. CDR3 length: 16 residues. TCR beta VDJ and CDR3 profiles were obtained from a genomic DNA template. TCRdb re-derived calls from the reads in MiXCR, one entry per CDR3 protein. The table has just over 450,000 distinct CDR3 sequences, around 33% seen once. Comments on this clonotype: Its specificity is unknown.

Study-wide findings and caveats: Patients and controls shared twenty-nine CD8+ CDR3 sequences, which appeared highly expressed in patients and within their immunodominant clones.

Sequencing involved patients with CD8+CD57+ cell expansion previously shown by flow cytometry. The TCR sequence derives from a human donor with aplastic anemia. The V call is TRBV6-2 or TRBV6-3, the J call TRBJ2-1; D is uncertain. Sequences were obtained from sorted CD4+, CD8+, or CD8+CD57+ T cells (not recorded which) from PBMCs. CDR3 sequence (DNA): TGTGCCAGCAGTTATAATGACCCGAGCTCCTACAATGAGCAGTTCTTC. Protein product: CASSYNDPSSYNEQFF.